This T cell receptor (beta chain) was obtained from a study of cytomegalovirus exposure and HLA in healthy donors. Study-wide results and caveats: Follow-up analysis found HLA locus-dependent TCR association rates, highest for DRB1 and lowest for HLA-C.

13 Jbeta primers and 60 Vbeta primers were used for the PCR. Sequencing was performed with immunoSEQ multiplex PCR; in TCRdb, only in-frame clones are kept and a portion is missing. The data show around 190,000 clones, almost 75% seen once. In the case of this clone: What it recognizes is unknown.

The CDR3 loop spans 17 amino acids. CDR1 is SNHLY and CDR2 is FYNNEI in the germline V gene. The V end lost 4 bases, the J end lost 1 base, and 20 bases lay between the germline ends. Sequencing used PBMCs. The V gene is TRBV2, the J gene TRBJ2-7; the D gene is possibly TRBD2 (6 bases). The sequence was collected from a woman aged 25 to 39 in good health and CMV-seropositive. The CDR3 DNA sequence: TGTGCCAGCAGTGGGGCCGTATTAGCGGTTATATCCTACGAGCAGTACTTC. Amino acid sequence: CASSGAVLAVISYEQYF.